This T cell receptor beta chain was documented in a study of control samples from healthy donors and cancer patients (dated by TCRdb to 2020 to 2022). From the cysteine through the phenylalanine, the CDR3 covers 14 amino acids. CDR3 DNA is the only sequence kept; it has 42 bases, read in frame from the first base. From a lookup of the germline V gene, CDR1 and CDR2 are MDHEN and SYDVKM. V and J are trimmed by 4 bases and 3 bases, and the gene matches miss 4 bases of the junction. Turning to this clone: Its antigen is unknown. No much larger clone exists at a distance of one base, and base qualities are not known.

Library generation was performed with the immunoSEQ multiplex PCR assay. TCRdb re-hosts the immuneACCESS table, in-frame sequences only. Its copies lack some clones; in the studies checked, an unresolved V gene accounts for under half of them, and the cause for the rest is not known. Recorded for this sample are fewer than 200,000 clones; around 94% of them occurred a single time. The top ten clones comprise 12% to 15% of the sample. Sequenced material: PBMCs. The chain is assembled from TRBV28 and TRBJ1-2, and 8 bases in between align with TRBD1. This TCR was sampled from a man aged 55 to 70 with colorectal cancer. This receptor carries the CDR3 CASSSGQGDYGYTF. The sequenced DNA: TGTGCCAGCAGTTCCGGACAGGGAGACTATGGCTACACCTTC.